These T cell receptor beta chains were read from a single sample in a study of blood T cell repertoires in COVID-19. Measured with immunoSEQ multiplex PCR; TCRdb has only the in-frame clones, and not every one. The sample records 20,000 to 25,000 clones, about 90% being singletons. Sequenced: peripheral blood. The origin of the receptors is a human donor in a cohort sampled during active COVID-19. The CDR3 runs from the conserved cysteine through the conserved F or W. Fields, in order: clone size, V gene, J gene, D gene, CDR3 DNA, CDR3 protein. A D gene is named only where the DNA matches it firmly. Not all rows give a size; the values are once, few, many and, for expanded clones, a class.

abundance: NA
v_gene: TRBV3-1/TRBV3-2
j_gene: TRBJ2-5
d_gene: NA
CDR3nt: TGTGCCAGCAGCCCGCCGGTGTGGGGGCAGGAGACCCAGTACTTC
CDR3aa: CASSPPVWGQETQYF

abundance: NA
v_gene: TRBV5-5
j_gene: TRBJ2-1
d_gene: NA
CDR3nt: TGTGCCAGCAGCTTGTTGCGGACAAACAATGAGCAGTTCTTC
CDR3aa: CASSLLRTNNEQFF

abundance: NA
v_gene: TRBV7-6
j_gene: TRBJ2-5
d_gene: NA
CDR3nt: TGTGCCAGCAGCACTGTTCAAGAGACCCAGTACTTC
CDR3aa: CASSTVQETQYF

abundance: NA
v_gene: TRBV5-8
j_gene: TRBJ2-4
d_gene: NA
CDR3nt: TGTGCCAGCAGCTCCGGACTCAATTTAGCCAAAAACATTCAGTACTTC
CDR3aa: CASSSGLNLAKNIQYF

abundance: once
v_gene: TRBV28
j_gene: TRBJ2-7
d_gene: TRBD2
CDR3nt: TGTGCCAGCAGGAAAGCGGGGGGAACCTACGAGCAGTACTTC
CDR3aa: CASRKAGGTYEQYF

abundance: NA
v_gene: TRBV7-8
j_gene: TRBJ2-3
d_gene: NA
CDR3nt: TGTGCCAGCAGCTCCCGACGGGATCTCCCCACAGATACGCAGTATTTT
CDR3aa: CASSSRRDLPTDTQYF

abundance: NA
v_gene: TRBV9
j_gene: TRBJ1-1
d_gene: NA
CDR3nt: TGTGCCAGCAGCGTAGCCGTTGGGAGCACTGAAGCTTTCTTT
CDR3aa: CASSVAVGSTEAFF

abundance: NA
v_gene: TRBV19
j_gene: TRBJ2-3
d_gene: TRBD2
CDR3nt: TGTGCCAGTAGTTCTGCGGGGGGACCAAGCACAGATACGCAGTATTTT
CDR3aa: CASSSAGGPSTDTQYF

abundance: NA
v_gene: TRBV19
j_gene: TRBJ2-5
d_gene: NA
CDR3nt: TGTGCCAGTAGTATAGGGGCTACGTCGTGGGAGACCCAGTACTTC
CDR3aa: CASSIGATSWETQYF

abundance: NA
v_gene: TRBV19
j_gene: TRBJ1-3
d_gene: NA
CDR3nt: TGTGCCAGCCTCCCGGGATCCTCTGGAAACACCATATATTTT
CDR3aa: CASLPGSSGNTIYF

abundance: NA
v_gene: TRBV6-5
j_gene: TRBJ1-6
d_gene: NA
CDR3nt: TGTGCCAGCAGCCCGCAGGGTGCTCGCGCACCCCTCCACTTT
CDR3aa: CASSPQGARAPLHF

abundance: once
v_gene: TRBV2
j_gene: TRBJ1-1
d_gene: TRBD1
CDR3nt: TGTGCCAGCAAGACAGGGGTTAACACTGAAGCTTTCTTT
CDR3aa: CASKTGVNTEAFF

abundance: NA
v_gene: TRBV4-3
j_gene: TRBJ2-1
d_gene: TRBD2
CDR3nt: TGCGCCAGCAGCCGAGGGAGGGCGAGTACCTACAATGAGCAGTTCTTC
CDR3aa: CASSRGRASTYNEQFF

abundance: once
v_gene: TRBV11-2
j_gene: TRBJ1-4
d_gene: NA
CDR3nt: TGTGCCAGCAGCTTAATAGACGGCGGGGCTAATGAAAAACTGTTTTTT
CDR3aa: CASSLIDGGANEKLFF

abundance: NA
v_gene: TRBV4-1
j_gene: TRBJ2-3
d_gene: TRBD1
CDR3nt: TGCGCCAGCAGCCTTGGACAGGCGATCTTGGATACGCAGTATTTT
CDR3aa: CASSLGQAILDTQYF

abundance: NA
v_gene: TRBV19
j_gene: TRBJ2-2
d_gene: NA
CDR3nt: TGTGCCAGTAGGTTCGGAGCGGGTCCGAACACCGGGGAGCTGTTTTTT
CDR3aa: CASRFGAGPNTGELFF

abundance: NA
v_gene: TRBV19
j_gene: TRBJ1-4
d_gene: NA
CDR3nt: TGTGCCAGCAGTGACCCCGGGGGGCAGGGAGCAACTAATGAAAAACTGTTTTTT
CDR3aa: CASSDPGGQGATNEKLFF